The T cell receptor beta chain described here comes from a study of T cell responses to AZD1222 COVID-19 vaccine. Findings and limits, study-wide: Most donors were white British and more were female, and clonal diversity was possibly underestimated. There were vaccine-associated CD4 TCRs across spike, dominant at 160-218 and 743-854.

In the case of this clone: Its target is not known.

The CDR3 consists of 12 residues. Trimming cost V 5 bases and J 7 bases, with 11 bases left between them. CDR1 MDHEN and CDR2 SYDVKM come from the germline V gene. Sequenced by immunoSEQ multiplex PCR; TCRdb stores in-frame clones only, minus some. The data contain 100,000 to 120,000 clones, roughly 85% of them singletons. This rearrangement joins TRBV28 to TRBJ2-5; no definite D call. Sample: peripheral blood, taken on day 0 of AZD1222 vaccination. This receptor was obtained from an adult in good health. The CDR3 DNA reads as TGTGCCAGCAGTCCGGGTTGGGGGACCCAGTACTTC. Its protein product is CASSPGWGTQYF.